What follows are 6 T cell receptor beta chains derived from one specimen sequenced in a study of neurological immune-mediated disorders. Time point described: technical triplicate 3. Each CDR3 protein is one row after TCRdb ran MiXCR on the 5' RACE reads. The data hold just under 45,000 distinct CDR3 sequences, with roughly 21% observed a single time. The sample was PBMCs. These receptors were collected from a man in his sixties with HTLV-1-associated myelopathy (HAM/TSP).

Ten or more counts support this clonotype. V and J are TRBV27 and TRBJ1-6, with D unclear. V gave up 9 bases and J gave up 8 bases, with 32 bases separating them. The CDR3 length is 19 residues. Germline V gene sequence: CDR1 MNHEY, CDR2 SMNVEV (reference sequence). This CDR3 reads CARPWWPRHLLTIHSPLHF. The CDR3 region has the DNA TGTGCCAGACCTTGGTGGCCGCGTCACCTCTTAACCATTCATTCACCCCTCCACTTT.

V is TRBV27 and J is TRBJ2-7, with no clear D. V was cut by 6 bases and J by 6 bases, with 21 bases left in between. The CDR3 has 15 residues. Germline lookup yields CDR1 MNHEY and CDR2 SMNVEV (reference sequence). CDR3 coding DNA: TGTGCCAGCAGCTCCGCCTCGAGACATCCTCCCGAGCAGTACTTC. This gives the protein CASSSASRHPPEQYF.

This rearrangement joins TRBV18 to TRBJ2-3, with D possibly matching TRBD2 (7 bases). Germline values: CDR1 KGHSH, CDR2 LQKENI. The CDR3 runs to 17 residues. The V and J ends lost 6 bases and 2 bases respectively, with 21 bases between them. The CDR3 DNA reads TGTGCCAGCTCCGGTGGACTCGCGGGGGCCTCCACAGATACGCAGTATTTT. Amino acids: CASSGGLAGASTDTQYF.

This clonotype was detected ten times or more. The CDR3 region is CASSLVRGKETQYF. In DNA, the CDR3 is TGTGCCAGCAGCTTAGTCAGAGGGAAAGAGACCCAGTACTTC. The chain uses TRBV7-6 and TRBJ2-5, with a weak D call TRBD2 (5 bases). Between the trimmed V and J ends, which lost 1 base and 3 bases, there was a span of 9 bases. CDR1 SGHVS and CDR2 FNYEAQ come from the germline V gene. The CDR3 is 14 residues long.

The genes are TRBV6-1 and TRBJ2-2; the match to TRBD1 covers 10 bases. The germline V gene has CDR1 MNHNS and CDR2 SASEGT. CDR3 size: 17 residues. V was pared by 2 bases and J by 2 bases, with 5 bases of the junction left unmatched. This CDR3 is CASSEYGTGVNTGELFF. The CDR3 nucleotides are TGTGCCAGCAGTGAATATGGGACAGGGGTCAACACCGGGGAGCTGTTTTTT.

This clonotype has more than one count but fewer than ten. The genes are TRBV29-1 and TRBJ2-1, with a tentative D call TRBD1 (6 bases). Germline values: CDR1 SQVTM, CDR2 ANQGSEA. This CDR3 has 12 residues. The ends were cut back, 6 bases at V and 5 bases at J, with 11 bases in the middle. For the CDR3, the DNA is TGCAGCGTAGTAACAGGGAACAATGAGCAGTTCTTC. It yields the protein CSVVTGNNEQFF.